A single sample gave rise to the 25 T cell receptor beta chains below, sequenced in a study of cytotoxic CD8 clonotypes in ibrutinib-treated CLL. The assay was immunoSEQ multiplex PCR, and TCRdb's table has in-frame clones only and misses some. The table has around 300,000 clones, more than 65% seen once. Sample: PBMCs, taken before ibrutinib treatment. These receptors all come from a human donor with chronic lymphocytic leukemia.

The chain has TRBV19 and TRBJ2-1, with 12 bases lining up with TRBD2. Per germline, CDR1 LNHDA and CDR2 SQIVND (reference sequence). The CDR3 contains 17 residues. V dropped 5 bases and J dropped 0; count of bases not matched to a gene: 5. CDR3 DNA: TGTGCCAGTAGTCCGTGGACTAGCGGGAACTCCTACAATGAGCAGTTCTTC. It specifies CASSPWTSGNSYNEQFF.

The chain couples TRBV11-2 to TRBJ2-1; TRBD2 aligns across 8 bases. With 2 bases clipped from V and 5 bases from J, the junction kept 11 bases outside the gene matches. CDR3 length: 17 amino acids. The V gene's germline CDR1 is SGHAT and CDR2 FQNNGV. CDR3 coding DNA: TGTGCCAGCAGCTTATCTTTTTCGACTAGCGAAAACAATGAGCAGTTCTTC. Protein: CASSLSFSTSENNEQFF.

The DNA for the CDR3 is TGTGCCAGCAGAGAGTTGGAGACCCAGTACTTC. It encodes CASRELETQYF. The chain employs TRBV6-6 and TRBJ2-5; D uncertain. Trimming left V 6 bases short and J 5 bases short, with 7 bases between. This CDR3 has 11 amino acids. The germline V gene has CDR1 MNHNY and CDR2 SVGAGI (reference sequence).

The chain joins TRBV30 to TRBJ2-7; 10 nucleotides line up with TRBD2. Germline V gene data show CDR1 as GTSNPN and CDR2 as SVGIG (reference sequence). CDR3 length: 13 residues. V shed 7 bases, J shed 5 bases, and the junction held 8 bases outside the gene matches. The chain's CDR3 is CALSAGGSHEQYF. In DNA form, the CDR3 reads TGTGCCTTATCAGCGGGAGGGTCCCACGAGCAGTACTTC.

The chain employs TRBV5-1 and TRBJ1-2; 8 bases are shared with TRBD1. There are 15 residues in the CDR3. Germline V CDR1 and CDR2: SGHRS, YFSETQ. Trimming at V came to 4 bases and at J to 7 bases, leaving 12 bases not matched to a gene. CDR3 sequence: CASSRLTGGRSGYTF. The CDR3 nucleotides are TGCGCCAGCAGCCGCCTCACAGGGGGGAGGAGTGGCTACACCTTC.

The chain couples TRBV7-9 to TRBJ2-6; D tentatively reads TRBD1 or TRBD2 (5 bases each). The CDR3 length is 16 residues. Germline V gives CDR1 SEHNR, CDR2 FQNEAQ (reference sequence). Trimming shortened V by 3 bases and J by 0 bases, and 9 bases separated the two germline ends. The CDR3 sequence is CASSFSGTSGANVLTF. The CDR3 DNA reads TGTGCCAGCAGCTTCTCAGGGACCTCTGGGGCCAACGTCCTGACTTTC. Using reference TRBV7-9 and TRBJ2-6 for the parts outside the CDR3, the full variable domain is DTGVSQNPRHKITKRGQNVTFRCDPISEHNRLYWYRQTLGQGPEFLTYFQNEAQLEKSRLLSDRFSAERPKGSFSTLEIQRTEQGDSAMYLCASSFSGTSGANVLTFGAGSRLTVL.

The chain has TRBV5-1 and TRBJ2-7; TRBD1 might be the D (5 bases). V lost 4 bases to trimming and J lost 2 bases, with 22 bases between them. The germline CDR1 and CDR2 sequences are SGHRS and YFSETQ. The CDR3 has 17 residues. CDR3 residues: CASSPGLGANLPYEQYF. CDR3 nucleotide sequence: TGCGCCAGCAGCCCCGGTCTAGGGGCGAACCTTCCCTACGAGCAGTACTTC.

CDR3 sequence reads: CASSSGLAGRTGELFF. CDR3 DNA: TGTGCCAGCAGCTCCGGACTAGCGGGCCGAACCGGGGAGCTGTTTTTT. The rearrangement uses TRBV5-4 and TRBJ2-2; TRBD2 aligns across 11 bases. With 3 bases clipped from V and 5 bases from J, the junction kept 6 bases outside the gene matches. The CDR3 spans 16 residues. Germline V gene sequence: CDR1 SGHNT, CDR2 YYREEE (reference sequence). The whole variable domain, remainder taken from reference TRBV5-4 and TRBJ2-2, is ETGVTQSPTHLIKTRGQQVTLRCSSQSGHNTVSWYQQALGQGPQFIFQYYREEENGRGNFPPRFSGLQFPNYSSELNVNALELDDSALYLCASSSGLAGRTGELFFGEGSRLTVL.

This chain uses TRBV4-3 with TRBJ2-7; TRBD1 agrees at 9 bases. The germline V gene has CDR1 LGHNA and CDR2 YSLEER. Germline trimming cut 4 bases from V and 5 bases from J; bases unmatched to any gene: 9. The CDR3 covers 15 residues. As DNA, the CDR3 is TGCGCCAGCAGCCTCGGGACAGGGTACAAGGACGAGCAGTACTTC. Amino acid sequence: CASSLGTGYKDEQYF.

J is TRBJ2-1 and V is TRBV6-5; D gene unclear. Trimming took 3 bases from V and 4 from J, leaving 7 bases between them. The germline CDR1 and CDR2 sequences are MNHEY and SVGAGI. This CDR3 has 13 residues. The CDR3 loop is CASSYRTYNEQFF. The CDR3 DNA reads TGTGCCAGCAGTTATAGGACGTACAATGAGCAGTTCTTC.

V and J are TRBV2 and TRBJ1-1; 7 bases are shared with TRBD1. This CDR3 has 12 residues. V gave up 10 bases and J gave up 2 bases; unmatched junction bases: 4. Germline V CDR1 and CDR2: SNHLY, FYNNEI. The CDR3 DNA follows: TGTGCCACCAGACAGGGCAACACTGAAGCTTTCTTT. Translating gives CATRQGNTEAFF.

The chain uses TRBV18 and TRBJ2-7, with a possible D match to TRBD2 (5 bases). V was clipped by 0 bases and J by 0 bases, with 6 bases between them. This CDR3 region has 14 residues. The germline V gene has CDR1 KGHSH and CDR2 LQKENI. The chain's CDR3 is CASSPPRASYEQYF. For the CDR3, the DNA is TGTGCCAGCTCACCACCGAGGGCCTCCTACGAGCAGTACTTC.

Notes on this clone: Additional DNA sequences in this sample encode the identical CDR3. The chain employs TRBV7-6 and TRBJ2-7; D is unresolved. CDR1 is SGHVS and CDR2 is FNYEAQ in the germline V gene. The CDR3 consists of 13 residues. V lost 2 bases and J 1 base, leaving 6 bases between the germline ends. CDR3 residues: CASSLTSSYEQYF. The CDR3, as DNA: TGTGCCAGCAGCTTAACGTCGTCCTACGAGCAGTACTTC.

The chain joins TRBV5-1 to TRBJ2-6, with a tentative D call TRBD1 (5 bases). Germline V lookup: CDR1 SGHRS, CDR2 YFSETQ. The CDR3 has 16 residues. Trimming took 5 bases from V and 4 from J, leaving 16 bases between them. The CDR3 loop reads CASRRVSGHGANVLTF. CDR3 coding DNA: TGCGCCAGCAGAAGGGTGTCAGGGCACGGGGCCAACGTCCTGACTTTC.

This CDR3 reads CASSPNPLNTEAFF. The CDR3 DNA reads TGTGCCAGCAGCCCGAATCCTCTAAACACTGAAGCTTTCTTT. This chain joins TRBV5-6 and TRBJ1-1; D is unresolved. Germline V CDR1 and CDR2: SGHDT, YYEEEE. CDR3 length equals 14 residues. Trimming took 4 bases from V and 2 from J, leaving 12 bases between them.

The chain couples TRBV10-3 to TRBJ2-7; 11 bases are shared with TRBD1. The CDR3 has 16 amino acids. V was clipped by 10 bases and J by 3 bases; unmatched bases: 14. The germline V gene encodes CDR1 ENHRY and CDR2 SYGVKD. The DNA for the CDR3 is TGTGCCACCTGGACAGGGGGCTTCTCACCGGTCTACGAGCAGTACTTC. This codes for CATWTGGFSPVYEQYF.

DNA for the CDR3: TGCGCCAGCAGCCAAGATGGGACAGGGGGTACCTACGAGCAGTACTTC. It yields the protein CASSQDGTGGTYEQYF. The chain employs TRBV4-3 and TRBJ2-7, with 11 bases matching TRBD1. This CDR3 has 16 amino acids. CDR1 is LGHNA and CDR2 is YSLEER in the germline V gene. The V gene end was trimmed by 0 bases and the J gene end by 2 bases; junction bases not matched to a gene: 3.

The chain combines TRBV28 with TRBJ2-7; 8 bases are shared with TRBD2. V shed 8 bases and J 5 bases; nucleotides not matched to a gene: 11. The CDR3 totals 14 residues. Germline V gene data show CDR1 as MDHEN and CDR2 as SYDVKM. The CDR3 sequence: CASRGERETHEQYF. The CDR3 DNA sequence: TGTGCCAGCCGGGGGGAGCGGGAGACCCACGAGCAGTACTTC.

This chain links TRBV9 with TRBJ1-2; unclear D gene. V dropped 4 bases and J dropped 6 bases, with 16 bases sitting between them. The CDR3 is 14 residues long. Germline V gene sequence: CDR1 SGDLS, CDR2 YYNGEE. DNA for the CDR3: TGTGCCAGCAGCAAAAACTTCGGACTTGATGGCTACACCTTC. Amino acid sequence: CASSKNFGLDGYTF.

The chain joins TRBV30 to TRBJ2-2, with 13 bases lining up with TRBD2. Germline CDR1 is GTSNPN and CDR2 is SVGIG (reference sequence). The V segment lost 3 bases and the J segment 7 bases; nucleotides outside the gene matches: 5. CDR3 length: 15 amino acids. CDR3 in amino acids: CAWRGLAGSYGELFF. CDR3 sequence (DNA): TGTGCCTGGAGGGGACTAGCGGGAAGTTACGGGGAGCTGTTTTTT.

This clone showed up just once. The chain is built from TRBV5-1 and TRBJ2-1, with TRBD2 matching over 7 bases. J was trimmed by 0 bases and V by 0 bases; bases with no gene match: 6. CDR1 and CDR2 from the germline V gene are SGHRS and YFSETQ. The CDR3 covers 17 residues. CDR3 nucleotide sequence: TGCGCCAGCAGCTTGGTTTCAGCGGGAAACTCCTACAATGAGCAGTTCTTC. Amino acids: CASSLVSAGNSYNEQFF.

The chain carries TRBV29-1 and TRBJ2-7; 7 positions agree with TRBD1. After removal of 6 bases from V and 2 bases from J, the junction contained 7 bases not matched to a gene. This CDR3 is 13 amino acids long. In germline, CDR1 is SQVTM, CDR2 ANQGSEA. In DNA, the CDR3 is TGCAGCGTACCCGGGACAGCCCCCTACGAGCAGTACTTC. Protein: CSVPGTAPYEQYF.

This chain connects TRBV7-9 to TRBJ2-5; D remains ambiguous. From germline, CDR1 is SEHNR and CDR2 FQNEAQ (reference sequence). Trimming took off 3 bases at V and 0 bases at J, with 14 bases between the two ends. This CDR3 is 16 amino acids long. Here the CDR3 DNA reads TGTGCCAGCAGCTTCAGACGAAGACCCTACCAAGAGACCCAGTACTTC. Translation gives CASSFRRRPYQETQYF. Supplemented by reference TRBV7-9 and TRBJ2-5, the full variable domain reads DTGVSQNPRHKITKRGQNVTFRCDPISEHNRLYWYRQTLGQGPEFLTYFQNEAQLEKSRLLSDRFSAERPKGSFSTLEIQRTEQGDSAMYLCASSFRRRPYQETQYFGPGTRLLVL.

The CDR3 nucleotides read TGTGCCAGCAGTGAGCGCCCTCTAGCGGGAGGCGGTGGGGAGCAGTACTTC. This gives the protein CASSERPLAGGGGEQYF. The gene calls are TRBV25-1 and TRBJ2-7, with 11 bases fitting TRBD2. The CDR3 contains 17 residues. CDR1 is MGHDK and CDR2 is SYGVNS in the germline V gene. The V segment lost 3 bases and the J segment 7 bases; nucleotides outside the gene matches: 14.

V usage is TRBV7-2 and J usage is TRBJ1-2; 7 bases match TRBD1. The V segment lost 4 bases and the J segment 4 bases; nucleotides outside the gene matches: 6. CDR3 length: 14 amino acids. CDR1 is SGHTA, CDR2 FQGNSA, per germline. The CDR3 here is CASSSQRTGYGYTF. CDR3 nucleotide sequence: TGTGCCAGCAGCTCTCAAAGGACAGGCTATGGCTACACCTTC.